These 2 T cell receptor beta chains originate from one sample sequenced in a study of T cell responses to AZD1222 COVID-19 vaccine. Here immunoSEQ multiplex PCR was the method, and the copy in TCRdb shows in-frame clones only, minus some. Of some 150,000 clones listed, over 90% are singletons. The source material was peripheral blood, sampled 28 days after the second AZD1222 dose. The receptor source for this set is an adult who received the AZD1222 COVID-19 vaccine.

The chain's CDR3 is CASSIGTSGANEQFF. CDR3 sequence (DNA): TGTGCCAGTAGTATCGGGACTAGCGGAGCCAATGAGCAGTTCTTC. The V call is TRBV19, the J call TRBJ2-1; 11 nucleotides match TRBD2. The V gene end was trimmed by 3 bases and the J gene end by 6 bases; junction bases not matched to a gene: 4. This CDR3 spans 15 amino acids. Germline CDR1 is LNHDA and CDR2 is SQIVND (reference sequence). The entire variable domain, with the rest obtained from reference TRBV19 and TRBJ2-1, is as follows: DGGITQSPKYLFRKEGQNVTLSCEQNLNHDAMYWYRQDPGQGLRLIYYSQIVNDFQKGDIAEGYSVSREKKESFPLTVTSAQKNPTAFYLCASSIGTSGANEQFFGPGTRLTVL.

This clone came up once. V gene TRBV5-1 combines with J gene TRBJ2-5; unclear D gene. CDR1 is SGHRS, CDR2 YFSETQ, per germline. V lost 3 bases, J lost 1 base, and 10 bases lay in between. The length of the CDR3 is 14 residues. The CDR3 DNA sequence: TGCGCCAGCAGCTCCACAGCGACCCAAGAGACCCAGTACTTC. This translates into CASSSTATQETQYF.